The present TCR beta chain was sequenced within a study of T cell responses to AZD1222 COVID-19 vaccine. Regarding the study as a whole: Spike-specific TCRs gained breadth and depth after people received two AZD1222 doses.

A remark on this clone: Its antigen is as yet unknown.

CDR1 and CDR2 from the germline V gene are SGHRS and YFSETQ. The V and J ends lost 2 bases and 4 bases, in that order; junction bases with no gene match: 3. The CDR3 covers 13 residues. This table comes from immunoSEQ multiplex PCR, and its TCRdb copy is limited to in-frame clones, with some not included. The sample gives 130,000 to 150,000 clones, about 87% of which show up once; about 3.2% is in the top ten. This TCR was sampled from an adult in good health. The sample consisted of peripheral blood, taken on day 0 of MenACWY control vaccination. The chain uses TRBV5-1 and TRBJ2-7, with 7 bases fitting TRBD1. Written as DNA, the CDR3 is TGCGCCAGCAGCTTCGACAGGGATTACGAGCAGTACTTC. Protein: CASSFDRDYEQYF.